Below are 21 T cell receptor beta chains sequenced from a single sample in a study of regulatory T cells in long-lasting Graves disease. This sample's time point: newly diagnosed GD, antithyroid drugs for less than 3 months. After RNA was extracted from PBMCs, the TCR library was made from it. Combining iRepertoire HTBI primers with Arm-PCR of CDR3 regions, the authors built TCR beta libraries. TCRdb re-derived calls from the multiplex PCR reads in MiXCR, one entry per CDR3 protein. The sample has some 560,000 distinct CDR3 sequences; about 16% are singletons. The sample was also reused in another study, on T cells in Graves' hyperthyroidism and ophthalmopathy.

The material was peripheral blood mononuclear cells (PBMCs), obtained at new diagnosis, from a patient treated with antithyroid drugs. The receptors were gathered from a woman aged 35-65 years with Graves disease.

There are a few counts of this clonotype. The chain joins TRBV6-9 to TRBJ2-7; D is undetermined. Deletions cut 3 bases from V and 0 bases from J, with 6 bases between. Germline V CDR1 and CDR2: MNHGY, SVAAGI. The CDR3 contains 13 residues. CDR3 nucleotides: TGTGCCAGCAGTTACACCTTCTCCTACGAGCAGTACTTC. Its protein is CASSYTFSYEQYF.

This clonotype showed up many times. The rearrangement uses TRBV28 and TRBJ2-2; D remains ambiguous. Germline V gene data show CDR1 as MDHEN and CDR2 as SYDVKM. The V and J ends lost 9 bases and 0 bases respectively, with 8 bases between them. CDR3 length equals 13 residues. This CDR3 reads CASPAPNTGELFF. The DNA of the CDR3 is TGTGCCAGTCCCGCCCCGAACACCGGGGAGCTGTTTTTT.

This clonotype was counted many times. The chain recombines TRBV2 with TRBJ2-1; a weak D match, TRBD2 (6 bases). The ends were cut back, 3 bases at V and 7 bases at J, with 19 bases in the middle. Germline assignment: CDR1 SNHLY and CDR2 FYNNEI. The CDR3 has 16 amino acids. This CDR3 reads CASSDRRGLLRNEQFF. The CDR3 coding sequence is TGTGCCAGCAGTGATCGGAGGGGCCTGCTTAGGAATGAGCAGTTCTTC.

Remarks on this clonotype: A much bigger clone sits one base away, suggesting this may be a read error. Here the CDR3 omits its conserved ending phenylalanine or tryptophan, so a read error is the likely source. The gene calls are TRBV27 and TRBJ1-1, with D unclear. The CDR3 spans 14 residues. V shed 3 bases and J shed 0 bases, with 8 bases lying between them. Germline CDR1 reads MNHEY; CDR2 reads SMNVEV (reference sequence). CDR3 DNA: TGTGCCAGCAGTTTCCGGAACATGAACACTGAAGCTTTCTCT. Translated, it gives CASSFRNMNTEAFS.

This clonotype came up many times. This chain links TRBV2 with TRBJ2-3, with D perhaps matching TRBD2 (5 bases). V was shortened by 1 base and J by 4 bases, with 6 bases between the two germline ends. CDR1 SNHLY and CDR2 FYNNEI come from the germline V gene. The length of the CDR3 is 13 residues. The CDR3 is CASSEGAADTQYF. DNA of the CDR3: TGTGCCAGCAGTGAAGGAGCGGCAGATACGCAGTATTTT.

This clonotype was seen repeatedly, ten times or more. The gene calls are TRBV28 and TRBJ1-4; the D is unclear. The germline V gene encodes CDR1 MDHEN and CDR2 SYDVKM. V lost 5 bases, J lost 0 bases, and 10 bases lay in between. There are 15 residues in the CDR3. CDR3 DNA: TGTGCCAGCAGTCCCTCGGGTCCAACTAATGAAAAACTGTTTTTT. Residues: CASSPSGPTNEKLFF.

This clonotype was seen many times. The rearrangement uses TRBV7-3 and TRBJ1-1; D uncertain. This CDR3 contains 13 residues. The germline CDR1 and CDR2 sequences are SGHTA and FQGTGA. Trimming shortened V by 4 bases and J by 4 bases, and 10 bases separated the two germline ends. The CDR3 reads CASSYSRVTEAFF. CDR3 DNA: TGTGCCAGCAGCTACAGTAGGGTCACTGAAGCTTTCTTT.

This clonotype has at least ten counts. The CDR3 sequence: CASSFSTNTGELFF. The CDR3 nucleotides are TGTGCCAGCAGTTTTTCCACTAACACCGGGGAGCTGTTTTTT. V usage is TRBV28 and J usage is TRBJ2-2; D remains ambiguous. Germline assignment: CDR1 MDHEN and CDR2 SYDVKM. Trimming removed 3 bases from V and 2 bases from J, with 7 bases in between. This CDR3 contains 14 residues.

A few counts support this clonotype. In DNA, the CDR3 is TGTGCCAGCAGTTACTCTGACCAGGGGACGGCTTATGGGAACACCATATATTTT. It specifies CASSYSDQGTAYGNTIYF. The chain is built from TRBV6-5 and TRBJ1-3, with D maybe TRBD1 (6 bases). The length of the CDR3 is 18 residues. Germline CDR1 reads MNHEY; CDR2 reads SVGAGI. Between the trimmed V and J ends, which lost 0 bases and 7 bases, there was a span of 22 bases.

This clonotype appeared many times. This rearrangement joins TRBV12-3 or TRBV12-4 to TRBJ1-3; D unresolved. The CDR3 spans 13 residues. Trimming took 6 bases from V and 0 from J, leaving 6 bases between them. This CDR3 is CASSPDSGNTIYF. The CDR3 region has the DNA TGTGCCAGCAGCCCCGACTCTGGAAACACCATATATTTT.

The rearrangement links TRBV29-1 to TRBJ1-1; D is unclear. The CDR3 has 10 residues. V dropped 2 bases and J dropped 7 bases, with 5 bases sitting between them. CDR1 SQVTM and CDR2 ANQGSEA come from the germline V gene. The CDR3 DNA is TGCAGCGTTGAAAGTGGTGAAGCTTTCTTT. This encodes CSVESGEAFF.

This clonotype was picked up a small number of times. J is TRBJ2-6 and V is TRBV29-1, with D maybe TRBD2 (6 bases). Germline V gene lookup returns CDR1 SQVTM and CDR2 ANQGSEA. The CDR3 contains 18 residues. V lost 4 bases, J lost 0 bases, and 19 bases lay in between. The chain's CDR3 is CSVAMRRQTSSGANVLTF. The CDR3 region has the DNA TGCAGCGTTGCGATGAGGAGACAGACTAGCTCTGGGGCCAACGTCCTGACTTTC. Complete variable domain (other parts from reference TRBV29-1 and TRBJ2-6): SAVISQKPSRDICQRGTSLTIQCQVDSQVTMMFWYRQQPGQSLTLIATANQGSEATYESGFVIDKFPISRPNLTFSTLTVSNMSPEDSSIYLCSVAMRRQTSSGANVLTFGAGSRLTVL.

CDR3 nucleotide sequence: TGTGCCAGCAGTTTTACGGGGTCCCAGGGACAGCCCCAGCATTTT. Translating it yields CASSFTGSQGQPQHF. The V call is TRBV5-6, the J call TRBJ1-5, with D tentatively TRBD1 (5 bases). There are 15 residues in the CDR3. Germline-derived CDR1 and CDR2 are SGHDT and YYEEEE. The V end was cut by 5 bases, the J end by 7 bases, with 19 bases between.

This clonotype has ten or more counts. The CDR3 loop reads CASSWVGSGGTDTQYF. DNA of the CDR3: TGTGCCAGCAGTTGGGTGGGGAGCGGGGGTACAGATACGCAGTATTTT. The rearrangement links TRBV28 to TRBJ2-3; TRBD2 matches at 8 bases. From germline, CDR1 is MDHEN and CDR2 SYDVKM. Germline trimming cut 4 bases from V and 3 bases from J; bases unmatched to any gene: 9. The CDR3 length is 16 residues.

This chain links TRBV12-3 or TRBV12-4 with TRBJ2-3, with TRBD1 matching over 10 bases. Trimming took 7 bases from V and 7 from J; bases not matched to a gene: 8. This CDR3 spans 14 amino acids. The chain's CDR3 is CASKWGTGANTQYF. As DNA, the CDR3 is TGTGCCAGCAAATGGGGGACAGGGGCGAATACGCAGTATTTT.

This sequence joins TRBV7-9 and TRBJ1-2; TRBD1 aligns across 7 bases. The J segment lost 10 bases and the V segment lost 5 bases, leaving 7 bases of the junction unmatched. This CDR3 region has 12 residues. Looked up from germline, CDR1 is SEHNR and CDR2 is FQNEAQ (reference sequence). The CDR3 sequence: CASSRDRVNYTF. The CDR3 bases are TGTGCCAGCAGCCGCGACAGGGTAAACTACACCTTC.

This clonotype occurred many times. The chain links TRBV12-3 or TRBV12-4 to TRBJ1-1, with D unclear. V was shortened by 6 bases and J by 6 bases, with 8 bases between the two germline ends. The CDR3 is 11 residues long. The CDR3: CASRRGAEAFF. CDR3 DNA: TGTGCCAGCAGGCGGGGAGCTGAAGCTTTCTTT.

Remarks on this clonotype: One end of the junction does not line up with germline, which may come from a read error. The chain uses TRBV5-1 and TRBJ1-2, with 8 bases identical to TRBD1. Germline V lookup: CDR1 SGHRS, CDR2 YFSETQ. The CDR3 runs 14 residues. CDR3 region: CASSSGGARYGYTF. DNA of the CDR3: TGTGCCAGCAGCTCAGGGGGCGCCCGCTATGGCTACACCTTC.

Many counts were recorded for this clonotype. The chain combines TRBV28 with TRBJ2-1, with 10 bases matching TRBD2. Germline CDR1 reads MDHEN; CDR2 reads SYDVKM. The CDR3 covers 16 residues. With V trimmed by 6 bases and J by 6 bases, 11 bases remained unmatched. This CDR3 is CASRPIIAGGLNEQFF. The CDR3 region has the DNA TGTGCCAGCAGGCCAATCATAGCGGGGGGCCTCAATGAGCAGTTCTTC.

In this sample, this clonotype turned up many times. V and J are TRBV3-1 and TRBJ2-1; D uncertain. Germline assignment: CDR1 LGHDT and CDR2 YNNKEL (reference sequence). This CDR3 comprises 14 residues. With 0 bases removed from V and 10 bases from J, the gap between germline ends came to 13 bases. Written as DNA, the CDR3 is TGTGCCAGCAGCCAAGACGGCTCCCGTAGAGAGCAGTTCTTC. Its protein product is CASSQDGSRREQFF.

The table lists this clonotype with a few counts. The chain couples TRBV6-1 to TRBJ2-7; the D gene could be TRBD1 or TRBD2 (6 bases each). The V end was cut by 10 bases, the J end by 2 bases, with 18 bases between. Germline V gene sequence: CDR1 MNHNS, CDR2 SASEGT. The CDR3 runs 14 residues. For the CDR3, the DNA is TGTGCCACCCGGAGGGTTGAGGGGGCCTACGAGCAGTACTTC. The encoded protein is CATRRVEGAYEQYF.